This paragraph covers one T cell receptor (beta chain) sequence. The CDR3 loop spans 15 amino acids. V shed 4 bases and J shed 8 bases, with 17 bases lying between them. CDR1 and CDR2 from the germline V gene are LGHDT and YNNKEL (reference sequence). Source study methods: Cell counts per sample came from amplifying reference gene primers. Sequencing used immunoSEQ multiplex PCR; TCRdb keeps in-frame clones, though not all of them. D and trimming were read from the DNA, whereas the V and J calls and clone size are those reported in that table. The sample includes approximately 200,000 clones, 87% seen only once; the top ten take roughly 7.1%. This entry is derived from a study of blood T cell repertoires in COVID-19. The overall study: COVID-19 samples, acute and convalescent, were from the United States, Italy and Spain.

Which cohort a participant joined came from the clinical history participants gave. V and J are TRBV3-1 (or the pseudogene TRBV3-2) and TRBJ1-4, with D possibly matching TRBD1 (5 bases). Sequenced material: PBMCs or T cells enriched from blood (not recorded which). The TCR was taken from a man aged 25 to 40 in a cohort exposed to, infected with or recovered from COVID-19 (not recorded which). CDR3 in DNA: TGTGCCAGCAGCCCTCTAGTTACAGGAGGGGAAAAACTGTTTTTT. The encoded protein is CASSPLVTGGEKLFF.